The rows below give T cell receptor beta chains drawn from one sample of a study of blood T cells in healthy people across ages. Each CDR3 protein gets one entry after TCRdb re-called the 5' RACE reads with MiXCR. The data hold 700,000 to 950,000 distinct CDR3 sequences, with 58% observed a single time. Input material: blood. These receptors originate from a young man in good health. Each CDR3 is given with its conserved first and last residue.

CASSLMGLGETQYF,TRBV7-2,TRBJ2-5
CASSPEPSTLKEAFF,TRBV18,TRBJ1-1
CASSLQTGGHEQFF,TRBV7-2,TRBJ2-1
CASSPKIGDSPLHF,TRBV4-3,TRBJ1-6
CASSIYRGRVGEQYF,TRBV7-8,-
CASCSTDTQYF,TRBV28,TRBJ2-3
CASSQPGPNIQYF,TRBV11-2,TRBJ2-4
CASSLALQYEQYF,TRBV7-6,TRBJ2-7
CASSLDGTQTQYF,TRBV7-9,TRBJ2-5
CASGMEDSRPVSPLHF,TRBV2,TRBJ1-6
CASSVTTAEHF,TRBV9,TRBJ1-5